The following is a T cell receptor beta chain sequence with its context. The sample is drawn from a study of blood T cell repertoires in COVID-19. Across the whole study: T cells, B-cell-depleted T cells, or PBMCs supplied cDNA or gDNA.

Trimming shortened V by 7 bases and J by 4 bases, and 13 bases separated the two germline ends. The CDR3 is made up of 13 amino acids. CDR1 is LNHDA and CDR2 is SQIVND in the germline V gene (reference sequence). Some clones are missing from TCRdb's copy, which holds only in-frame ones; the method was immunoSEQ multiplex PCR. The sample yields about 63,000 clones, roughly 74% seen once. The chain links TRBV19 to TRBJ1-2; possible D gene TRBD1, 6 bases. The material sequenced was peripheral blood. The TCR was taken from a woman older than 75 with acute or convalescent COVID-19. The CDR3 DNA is TGTGCCAGTACCTCGACAGGATTCTATGGCTACACCTTC. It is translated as CASTSTGFYGYTF.